Listed below are T cell receptor beta chains from one sample, sequenced in a study of T-cell memory formation after mild COVID-19. TCRdb used MiXCR to reprocess the 5' RACE reads, holding one entry per CDR3 protein. The table shows 350,000 to 450,000 distinct CDR3 sequences, with roughly 26% occurring only once. The sequenced sample was PBMCs or a T cell subset sorted from them (not recorded which). Receptor source: an adult woman who had mild COVID-19 (a few samples of this study predate the infection). Cell type and time point are not known. CDR3s include the opening cysteine and the closing phenylalanine or tryptophan. D genes are given only for firm matches. Size tells how often a clone was seen (once, few, many) or the class of an expanded clone, and some rows leave it out.

TRBV19,.,.,TRBJ1-5,CASSNSPSKRGNQPQHF,TGTGCCAGTAGTAATAGCCCAAGTAAGAGGGGCAATCAGCCCCAGCATTTT
TRBV7-9,.,few,TRBJ2-3,CASSLARWDSTDTQYF,TGTGCCAGCAGCTTAGCCCGCTGGGACAGCACAGATACGCAGTATTTT
TRBV7-9,TRBD2,.,TRBJ2-5,CASSLAGGPGRQETQYF,TGTGCCAGCAGCTTAGCGGGAGGGCCGGGTCGTCAAGAGACCCAGTACTTC
TRBV21-1,.,.,TRBJ2-6,CASSIGAGANVLTF,TGTGCCAGCAGCATAGGGGCTGGGGCCAACGTCCTGACTTTC
TRBV12-3/TRBV12-4,.,.,TRBJ1-1,CASSFPRLNTEAFF,TGTGCCAGCAGTTTTCCCAGGTTGAACACTGAAGCTTTCTTT
TRBV4-2,.,many,TRBJ2-1,CASSQEGSSSYNEQFF,TGTGCCAGCAGCCAAGAGGGCAGCAGCTCCTACAATGAGCAGTTCTTC
TRBV4-2,TRBD2,.,TRBJ2-3,CASSRGTSGLTDTQYF,TGTGCCAGCAGCCGAGGGACTAGCGGACTCACAGATACGCAGTATTTT
TRBV29-1,.,.,TRBJ2-2,CSVVWRGDTGELFF,TGCAGCGTTGTATGGAGGGGGGACACCGGGGAGCTGTTTTTT
TRBV20-1,.,medium-sized,TRBJ2-1,CSAGGLSYNEQFF,TGCAGTGCGGGTGGACTATCCTACAATGAGCAGTTCTTC
TRBV4-1,.,.,TRBJ1-6,CASSPGWLLHF,TGCGCCAGCAGCCCTGGGTGGCTACTCCACTTT
TRBV6-2/TRBV6-3,TRBD2,few,TRBJ2-1,CATQDLTSGTYNEQFF,TGTGCCACCCAGGATTTAACTAGCGGAACCTACAATGAGCAGTTCTTC
TRBV7-9,TRBD1,.,TRBJ2-1,CASSFQPGQRYSQANEQFF,TGTGCCAGCAGCTTCCAACCGGGACAGAGATACTCCCAAGCCAATGAGCAGTTCTTC
TRBV10-3,.,few,TRBJ2-1,CAISESNPGNEQFF,TGTGCCATCAGTGAGTCGAATCCGGGCAATGAGCAGTTCTTC
TRBV19,.,.,TRBJ1-2,CASSALTGRSGYTF,TGTGCCAGTAGTGCCCTGACAGGTCGGAGCGGCTACACCTTC
TRBV12-3/TRBV12-4,TRBD2,.,TRBJ2-1,CASSFMGGTAVNEQFF,TGTGCCAGCAGTTTTATGGGAGGGACTGCAGTCAATGAGCAGTTCTTC
TRBV20-1,.,.,TRBJ1-1,CSAQRQGNTEAFF,TGCAGTGCCCAAAGGCAGGGGAACACTGAAGCTTTCTTT
TRBV5-1,TRBD1,.,TRBJ2-2,CASSRLGQGNAGELFF,TGCGCCAGCAGCCGGCTAGGACAGGGAAACGCCGGGGAGCTGTTTTTT
TRBV27,TRBD2,few,TRBJ2-1,CASSALAGGLNEQFF,TGTGCCAGCAGTGCTTTAGCGGGAGGCCTCAATGAGCAGTTCTTC
TRBV12-3/TRBV12-4,TRBD1,.,TRBJ1-6,CASRPGQGSRNSPLHF,TGTGCCAGCAGACCGGGACAGGGGTCTAGAAATTCACCCCTCCACTTT
TRBV15,.,few,TRBJ1-5,CATSRDTGSNQPQHF,TGTGCCACCAGCAGAGATACGGGTAGCAATCAGCCCCAGCATTTT
TRBV7-9,TRBD1,.,TRBJ2-3,CASSQAYGQATDTQYF,TGTGCCAGCAGCCAAGCTTATGGACAGGCCACAGATACGCAGTATTTT
TRBV5-1,.,few,TRBJ1-2,CASSLTWGANYGYTF,TGCGCCAGCAGCTTGACCTGGGGAGCTAACTATGGCTACACCTTC
TRBV6-5,.,.,TRBJ2-2,CASSYSSGVGAQDTGELFF,TGTGCCAGCAGTTACTCGAGCGGGGTGGGGGCGCAGGACACCGGGGAGCTGTTTTTT
TRBV4-3,.,few,TRBJ2-3,CASSQDGWAGSTDTQYF,TGCGCCAGCAGCCAAGATGGATGGGCGGGAAGTACAGATACGCAGTATTTT
TRBV6-6,.,.,TRBJ2-6,CASLVQGTGANVLTF,TGTGCCAGCCTAGTCCAGGGAACTGGGGCCAACGTCCTGACTTTC
TRBV3-1,.,.,TRBJ2-7,CASSLRGPSSYEQYF,TGTGCCAGCAGCCTCCGGGGTCCGAGCTCCTACGAGCAGTACTTC
TRBV20-1,.,.,TRBJ2-7,CSASVDPGYEQYF,TGCAGTGCCAGCGTGGATCCCGGGTACGAGCAGTACTTC
TRBV18,.,.,TRBJ2-7,CASSPPSSAYEQYF,TGTGCCAGCTCACCACCGAGTTCGGCCTACGAGCAGTACTTC
TRBV12-3/TRBV12-4,TRBD1,few,TRBJ1-2,CASSSYGQGGYTF,TGTGCCAGCAGTTCCTACGGACAGGGTGGCTACACCTTC
TRBV4-2,.,.,TRBJ1-4,CASSQQQDRNEKLFF,TGTGCCAGCAGCCAACAACAGGATAGGAATGAAAAACTGTTTTTT
TRBV6-6,TRBD2,once,TRBJ2-1,CASSYRATSGGNNEQFF,TGTGCCAGCAGTTATCGGGCGACTAGCGGGGGGAACAATGAGCAGTTCTTC
TRBV6-6,TRBD2,.,TRBJ2-3,CASSYRTSGGLPFTDTQYF,TGTGCCAGCAGTTACCGGACTAGCGGGGGGTTACCGTTCACAGATACGCAGTATTTT
TRBV2,.,few,TRBJ2-5,CASSDWTQGETQYF,TGTGCCAGCAGTGACTGGACTCAAGGAGAGACCCAGTACTTC
TRBV5-1,.,.,TRBJ2-2,CASSPPVGGGTGELFF,TGCGCCAGCAGCCCCCCCGTGGGGGGAGGCACCGGGGAGCTGTTTTTT
TRBV15,.,.,TRBJ2-7,CATSRDFYWRGSYEQYF,TGTGCCACCAGCAGAGATTTTTACTGGCGAGGCTCCTACGAGCAGTACTTC
TRBV12-3/TRBV12-4,.,.,TRBJ2-7,CASSFRDRDWLSYEQYF,TGTGCCAGCAGTTTCAGGGACCGGGACTGGCTCTCCTACGAGCAGTACTTC
TRBV20-1,.,.,TRBJ1-2,CSAREWGDYGYTF,TGCAGTGCTAGAGAGTGGGGGGACTATGGCTACACCTTC
TRBV5-1,.,.,TRBJ2-3,CASSFSDQTDTQYF,TGCGCCAGCAGCTTTTCGGACCAGACAGATACGCAGTATTTT
TRBV4-2,.,.,TRBJ2-1,CASKGRQNEQFF,TGTGCCAGCAAAGGTAGACAAAATGAGCAGTTCTTC
TRBV15,.,few,TRBJ2-1,CATSRTSRVGANEQFF,TGTGCCACCAGCAGAACGAGCAGGGTAGGGGCCAATGAGCAGTTCTTC
TRBV6-5,.,few,TRBJ2-3,CASSYSRATGDTQYF,TGTGCCAGCAGTTACTCCCGGGCAACGGGAGATACGCAGTATTTT
TRBV18,.,few,TRBJ2-3,CASSPWDSKLIDTQYF,TGTGCCAGCTCACCATGGGACTCAAAACTAATAGATACGCAGTATTTT
TRBV27,TRBD1,.,TRBJ2-7,CASSFRQGVIYEQYF,TGTGCCAGCAGTTTCAGACAGGGAGTCATCTACGAGCAGTACTTC